A selection of T cell receptor beta chains follows, all from one sample in a study of T cells in Graves' hyperthyroidism and ophthalmopathy. TCRdb reprocessed the multiplex PCR reads via MiXCR and lists one record per CDR3 protein. This sample has about 600,000 distinct CDR3 sequences, with approximately 15% found just once. The sample consisted of blood. Receptor source: a woman between 18 and 29 years old with Graves' ophthalmopathy. Both conserved end residues are part of each CDR3. Each record gives: V gene, J gene, D gene, clone size, CDR3 protein, CDR3 DNA. The D gene is left open where the match is weak. Some rows mark clone size as missing; the rest say once, few, many or name a class of expanded clone.

V gene: TRBV9
J gene: TRBJ2-7
D gene: -
clone size: few
CDR3 protein: CASSVAEGVSYEQYF
CDR3 DNA: TGTGCCAGCAGCGTAGCTGAGGGGGTCTCCTACGAGCAGTACTTC

V gene: TRBV28
J gene: TRBJ2-7
D gene: -
clone size: many
CDR3 protein: CASSLSGPFSYEQYF
CDR3 DNA: TGTGCCAGCAGTTTATCGGGACCCTTTTCCTACGAGCAGTACTTC

V gene: TRBV20-1
J gene: TRBJ2-2
D gene: -
clone size: many
CDR3 protein: CSASEGASGELFF
CDR3 DNA: TGCAGTGCTTCAGAGGGAGCCTCCGGGGAGCTGTTTTTT

V gene: TRBV29-1
J gene: TRBJ2-3
D gene: TRBD1
clone size: few
CDR3 protein: CSVIRDRGIVTQYF
CDR3 DNA: TGCAGCGTTATTAGGGACAGGGGGATTGTTACGCAGTATTTT

V gene: TRBV28
J gene: TRBJ1-4
D gene: -
clone size: many
CDR3 protein: CASRGIGGTNEKLFF
CDR3 DNA: TGTGCCAGCAGGGGAATCGGGGGAACTAATGAAAAACTGTTTTTT

V gene: TRBV24-1
J gene: TRBJ2-1
D gene: -
clone size: many
CDR3 protein: CATSWQGGVDEQFF
CDR3 DNA: TGTGCCACCAGTTGGCAGGGGGGGGTGGATGAGCAGTTCTTC

V gene: TRBV29-1
J gene: TRBJ2-1
D gene: -
clone size: -
CDR3 protein: CSVDSQGGSYNEQFF
CDR3 DNA: TGCAGCGTTGACTCGCAGGGGGGCTCCTACAATGAGCAGTTCTTC

V gene: TRBV12-3/TRBV12-4
J gene: TRBJ2-1
D gene: -
clone size: many
CDR3 protein: CASSLSTRRARETYNEQFF
CDR3 DNA: TGTGCCAGCAGTTTAAGCACGAGAAGGGCCCGAGAAACCTACAATGAGCAGTTCTTC

V gene: TRBV7-7
J gene: TRBJ1-5
D gene: TRBD1
clone size: few
CDR3 protein: CASSSLGTGNQPQHF
CDR3 DNA: TGTGCTAGCAGCAGTCTCGGGACAGGCAATCAGCCCCAGCATTTT

V gene: TRBV28
J gene: TRBJ1-2
D gene: TRBD1
clone size: many
CDR3 protein: CASSRDRRSYTF
CDR3 DNA: TGTGCCAGCAGCCGGGACAGGCGAAGCTACACCTTC

V gene: TRBV3-1
J gene: TRBJ1-4
D gene: -
clone size: many
CDR3 protein: CASSHEATNEKLFF
CDR3 DNA: TGTGCCAGCAGCCACGAAGCAACTAATGAAAAACTGTTTTTT

V gene: TRBV4-1
J gene: TRBJ2-7
D gene: -
clone size: many
CDR3 protein: CASSQGFSGSYEQYF
CDR3 DNA: TGCGCCAGCAGCCAAGGGTTTAGCGGTTCCTACGAGCAGTACTTC

V gene: TRBV7-9
J gene: TRBJ2-3
D gene: TRBD1
clone size: many
CDR3 protein: CASSPKTGDMSWDTQYF
CDR3 DNA: TGTGCCAGCAGCCCGAAGACAGGGGATATGTCGTGGGATACGCAGTATTTT

V gene: TRBV6-1
J gene: TRBJ2-1
D gene: TRBD2
clone size: -
CDR3 protein: CASSYLGEGLDEQFF
CDR3 DNA: TGTGCCAGCAGTTATTTGGGGGAGGGCCTGGATGAGCAGTTCTTC

V gene: TRBV19
J gene: TRBJ1-5
D gene: -
clone size: few
CDR3 protein: CASSRVGDQPQHF
CDR3 DNA: TGTGCCAGTAGTCGGGTAGGGGATCAGCCCCAGCATTTT

V gene: TRBV5-4
J gene: TRBJ2-6
D gene: -
clone size: once
CDR3 protein: CASSIMGAGANVLTF
CDR3 DNA: TGTGCCAGCAGCATAATGGGTGCTGGGGCCAACGTCCTGACTTTC

V gene: TRBV9
J gene: TRBJ2-3
D gene: TRBD2
clone size: few
CDR3 protein: CASSVGRASGSTDTQYF
CDR3 DNA: TGTGCCAGCAGCGTAGGGCGGGCTAGCGGGAGCACAGATACGCAGTATTTT

V gene: TRBV4-1
J gene: TRBJ1-6
D gene: TRBD1
clone size: -
CDR3 protein: CASSQAGTVNSPLHF
CDR3 DNA: TGCGCCAGCAGCCAAGCCGGGACAGTTAATTCACCCCTCCACTTT

V gene: TRBV5-4
J gene: TRBJ2-3
D gene: -
clone size: few
CDR3 protein: CASSQVGGGGTTDTQYF
CDR3 DNA: TGTGCCAGCAGCCAAGTGGGGGGCGGCGGGACCACAGATACGCAGTATTTT

V gene: TRBV19
J gene: TRBJ1-1
D gene: -
clone size: -
CDR3 protein: CASSGARYNPVEGHTEAFF
CDR3 DNA: TGTGCCAGTAGTGGGGCTCGTTATAATCCCGTGGAAGGGCACACTGAAGCTTTCTTT

V gene: TRBV7-6
J gene: TRBJ1-1
D gene: -
clone size: many
CDR3 protein: CASSSATNTEAFF
CDR3 DNA: TGTGCCAGCAGCAGTGCCACGAACACTGAAGCTTTCTTT

V gene: TRBV9
J gene: TRBJ2-7
D gene: TRBD2
clone size: -
CDR3 protein: CASSVFAGGDEQYF
CDR3 DNA: TGTGCCAGCAGCGTATTTGCGGGAGGGGACGAGCAGTACTTC

V gene: TRBV7-7
J gene: TRBJ2-1
D gene: -
clone size: few
CDR3 protein: CASSPGVGGSNEQFF
CDR3 DNA: TGTGCTAGCAGCCCGGGGGTTGGTGGGAGCAATGAGCAGTTCTTC

V gene: TRBV18
J gene: TRBJ1-1
D gene: -
clone size: -
CDR3 protein: CASSPGEVGMNTGAFF
CDR3 DNA: TGTGCCAGCTCACCGGGGGAAGTAGGAATGAACACTGGAGCTTTCTTT

V gene: TRBV9
J gene: TRBJ2-5
D gene: TRBD1
clone size: many
CDR3 protein: CASSVVPTGRETQYF
CDR3 DNA: TGTGCCAGCAGCGTAGTCCCGACAGGGCGGGAGACCCAGTACTTC

V gene: TRBV7-8
J gene: TRBJ2-7
D gene: -
clone size: many
CDR3 protein: CASSLAVGHEQYF
CDR3 DNA: TGTGCCAGCAGCTTAGCGGTCGGGCACGAGCAGTACTTC

V gene: TRBV7-3
J gene: TRBJ2-5
D gene: -
clone size: many
CDR3 protein: CASSLDTLGAQETQYF
CDR3 DNA: TGTGCCAGCAGCCTAGACACTTTAGGGGCCCAAGAGACCCAGTACTTC

V gene: TRBV7-7
J gene: TRBJ1-4
D gene: -
clone size: -
CDR3 protein: CAPKTHGREKLFF
CDR3 DNA: TGTGCTCCCAAAACCCACGGGAGGGAAAAACTGTTTTTT

V gene: TRBV27
J gene: TRBJ2-5
D gene: -
clone size: -
CDR3 protein: CASSLLGATGTPYWEYF
CDR3 DNA: TGTGCCAGCAGTTTATTAGGGGCTACCGGGACACCCTATTGGGAGTACTTC

V gene: TRBV27
J gene: TRBJ1-5
D gene: TRBD1
clone size: -
CDR3 protein: CASRDAGGAQPQHF
CDR3 DNA: TGTGCCAGCAGGGATGCAGGGGGTGCTCAGCCCCAGCATTTT

V gene: TRBV2
J gene: TRBJ2-7
D gene: -
clone size: many
CDR3 protein: CASSELVSYEQYF
CDR3 DNA: TGTGCCAGCAGTGAACTAGTATCCTACGAGCAGTACTTC

V gene: TRBV12-3/TRBV12-4
J gene: TRBJ2-7
D gene: TRBD1
clone size: many
CDR3 protein: CASSLALSGTGGYEQYF
CDR3 DNA: TGTGCCAGCAGTTTAGCGCTGAGTGGGACAGGGGGCTACGAGCAGTACTTC

V gene: TRBV4-2
J gene: TRBJ2-7
D gene: TRBD2
clone size: few
CDR3 protein: CASSQPRGSNNEQYF
CDR3 DNA: TGTGCCAGCAGCCAACCACGCGGGAGTAACAACGAGCAGTACTTC

V gene: TRBV2
J gene: TRBJ2-7
D gene: TRBD1
clone size: many
CDR3 protein: CASKEGTGGLYEQYF
CDR3 DNA: TGTGCCAGCAAAGAGGGGACAGGAGGGCTCTACGAGCAGTACTTC

V gene: TRBV10-3
J gene: TRBJ1-5
D gene: -
clone size: -
CDR3 protein: CAISGEGGQPQHF
CDR3 DNA: TGTGCCATCAGTGGAGAGGGGGGTCAGCCCCAGCATTTT

V gene: TRBV28
J gene: TRBJ1-2
D gene: -
clone size: many
CDR3 protein: CASSSTPFNREYKYGYTF
CDR3 DNA: TGTGCCAGCAGTTCGACACCATTTAACAGGGAGTATAAGTATGGCTACACCTTC

V gene: TRBV19
J gene: TRBJ2-2
D gene: TRBD2
clone size: many
CDR3 protein: CASSIDLAGIANTGELFF
CDR3 DNA: TGTGCCAGTAGTATAGACCTAGCGGGTATCGCGAACACCGGGGAGCTGTTTTTT

V gene: TRBV12-5
J gene: TRBJ2-3
D gene: -
clone size: few
CDR3 protein: CASGLPPGGGTQYF
CDR3 DNA: TGTGCTAGTGGTTTGCCCCCCGGGGGAGGAACGCAGTATTTT

V gene: TRBV27
J gene: TRBJ2-7
D gene: TRBD1
clone size: -
CDR3 protein: CASHSTGTGVYEQYF
CDR3 DNA: TGTGCCAGCCACTCGACCGGGACAGGCGTCTACGAGCAGTACTTC

V gene: TRBV7-6
J gene: TRBJ2-5
D gene: -
clone size: few
CDR3 protein: CASSLAPTGASQETQYF
CDR3 DNA: TGTGCCAGCAGCTTAGCCCCGACAGGCGCCTCCCAAGAGACCCAGTACTTC

V gene: TRBV5-4
J gene: TRBJ2-3
D gene: -
clone size: -
CDR3 protein: CASSKWRDHTDTQYF
CDR3 DNA: TGTGCCAGCAGCAAATGGCGGGACCACACAGATACGCAGTATTTT

V gene: TRBV6-1
J gene: TRBJ2-1
D gene: -
clone size: -
CDR3 protein: CASSEFSSYNEQFF
CDR3 DNA: TGTGCCAGCAGTGAATTTAGCAGCTACAATGAGCAGTTCTTC

V gene: TRBV27
J gene: TRBJ2-7
D gene: TRBD2
clone size: many
CDR3 protein: CASSQLGLAIYEQYF
CDR3 DNA: TGTGCCAGCAGTCAACTGGGACTAGCGATCTACGAGCAGTACTTC

V gene: TRBV7-9
J gene: TRBJ2-1
D gene: TRBD1
clone size: many
CDR3 protein: CASSLLDRETDEQFF
CDR3 DNA: TGTGCCAGCAGCTTGCTGGACAGGGAGACTGATGAGCAGTTCTTC

V gene: TRBV28
J gene: TRBJ1-1
D gene: TRBD1
clone size: many
CDR3 protein: CASRGQGKNTEAFF
CDR3 DNA: TGTGCCAGCAGGGGACAGGGGAAGAACACTGAAGCTTTCTTT

V gene: TRBV6-6
J gene: TRBJ1-4
D gene: -
clone size: -
CDR3 protein: CASSYSYTTGSEKLFF
CDR3 DNA: TGTGCCAGCAGTTACTCTTACACAACCGGGAGTGAAAAACTGTTTTTT

V gene: TRBV24-1
J gene: TRBJ1-1
D gene: -
clone size: -
CDR3 protein: CATSDTLNAEAFF
CDR3 DNA: TGTGCCACCAGTGACACCCTTAACGCTGAAGCTTTCTTT

V gene: TRBV10-3
J gene: TRBJ2-7
D gene: -
clone size: -
CDR3 protein: CAISEGSSVSYEQYF
CDR3 DNA: TGTGCCATCAGTGAGGGGTCGAGCGTCTCCTACGAGCAGTACTTC

V gene: TRBV12-3/TRBV12-4
J gene: TRBJ2-2
D gene: TRBD2
clone size: many
CDR3 protein: CASSSGLAGGPTGELFF
CDR3 DNA: TGTGCCAGCAGTTCGGGACTAGCGGGAGGGCCCACCGGGGAGCTGTTTTTT

V gene: TRBV29-1
J gene: TRBJ1-1
D gene: TRBD1
clone size: few
CDR3 protein: CSARTGAYTEAFF
CDR3 DNA: TGCAGCGCGCGGACAGGGGCATACACTGAAGCTTTCTTT

V gene: TRBV12-3/TRBV12-4
J gene: TRBJ2-7
D gene: TRBD2
clone size: many
CDR3 protein: CASRTSGGEQYF
CDR3 DNA: TGTGCCAGCAGGACTAGCGGGGGCGAGCAGTACTTC

V gene: TRBV9
J gene: TRBJ1-5
D gene: -
clone size: -
CDR3 protein: CASSRFDQPQHF
CDR3 DNA: TGTGCCAGCAGCAGGTTCGATCAGCCCCAGCATTTT

V gene: TRBV12-3/TRBV12-4
J gene: TRBJ2-7
D gene: TRBD2
clone size: many
CDR3 protein: CASGSGLMTPEQYF
CDR3 DNA: TGTGCCAGCGGTTCGGGACTAATGACGCCCGAGCAGTACTTC

V gene: TRBV27
J gene: TRBJ1-2
D gene: TRBD1
clone size: many
CDR3 protein: CASSPAPTGGGYTF
CDR3 DNA: TGTGCCAGCAGTCCCGCCCCGACAGGGGGTGGCTACACCTTC

V gene: TRBV12-5
J gene: TRBJ2-1
D gene: -
clone size: -
CDR3 protein: CASGYGGASYNEQFF
CDR3 DNA: TGTGCTAGTGGTTACGGCGGAGCCTCCTACAATGAGCAGTTCTTC